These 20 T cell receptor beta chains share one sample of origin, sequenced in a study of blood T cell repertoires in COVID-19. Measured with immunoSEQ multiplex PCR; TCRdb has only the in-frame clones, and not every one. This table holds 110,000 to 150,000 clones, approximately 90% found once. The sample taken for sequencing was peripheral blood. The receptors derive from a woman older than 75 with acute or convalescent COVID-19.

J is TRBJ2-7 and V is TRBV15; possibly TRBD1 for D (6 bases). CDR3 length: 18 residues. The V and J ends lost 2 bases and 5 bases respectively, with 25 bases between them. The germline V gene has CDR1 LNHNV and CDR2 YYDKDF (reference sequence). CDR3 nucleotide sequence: TGTGCCACCAGCAGATTGGGGACATGGGAACAAGCGCAGCACGAGCAGTACTTC. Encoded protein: CATSRLGTWEQAQHEQYF.

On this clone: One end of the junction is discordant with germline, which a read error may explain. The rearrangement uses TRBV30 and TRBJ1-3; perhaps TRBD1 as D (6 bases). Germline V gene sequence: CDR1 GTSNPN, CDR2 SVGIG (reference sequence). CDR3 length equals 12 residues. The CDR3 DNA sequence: TGTGCCTGGGGGGACAACCGAAACGCCATATATTTT. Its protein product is CAWGDNRNAIYF.

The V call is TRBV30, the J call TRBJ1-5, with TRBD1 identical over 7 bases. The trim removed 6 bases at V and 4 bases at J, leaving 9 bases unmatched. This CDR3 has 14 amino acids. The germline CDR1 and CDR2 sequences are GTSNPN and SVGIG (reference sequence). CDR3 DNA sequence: TGTGCCTGCGATCCGAGGGGGCTGAATCAGCCCCAGCATTTT. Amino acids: CACDPRGLNQPQHF.

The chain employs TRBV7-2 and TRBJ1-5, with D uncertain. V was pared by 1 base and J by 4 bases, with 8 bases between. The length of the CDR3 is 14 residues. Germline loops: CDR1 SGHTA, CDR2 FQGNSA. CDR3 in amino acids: CASSLEWANQPQHF. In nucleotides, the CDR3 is TGTGCCAGCAGCTTAGAGTGGGCAAATCAGCCCCAGCATTTT.

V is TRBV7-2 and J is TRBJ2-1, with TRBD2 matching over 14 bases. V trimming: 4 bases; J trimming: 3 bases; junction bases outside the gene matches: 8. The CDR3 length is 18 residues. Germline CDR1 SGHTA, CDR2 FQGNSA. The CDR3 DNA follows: TGTGCCAGCAGCTCCCCCCGGACTAGCGGGGGGCTCTACAATGAGCAGTTCTTC. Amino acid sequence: CASSSPRTSGGLYNEQFF.

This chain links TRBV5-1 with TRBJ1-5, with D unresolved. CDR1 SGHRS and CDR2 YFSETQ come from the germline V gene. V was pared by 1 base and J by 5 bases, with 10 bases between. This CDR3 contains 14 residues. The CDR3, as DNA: TGCGCCAGCAGCTTGAGTGGGCAAGATCAGCCCCAGCATTTT. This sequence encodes CASSLSGQDQPQHF.

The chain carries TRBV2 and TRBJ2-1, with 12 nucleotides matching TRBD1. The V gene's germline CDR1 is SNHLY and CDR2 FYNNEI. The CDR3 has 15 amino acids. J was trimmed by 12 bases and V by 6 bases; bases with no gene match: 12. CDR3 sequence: CASSPGTGGDTWQFF. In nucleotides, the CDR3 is TGTGCCAGCAGCCCCGGGACAGGGGGCGATACCTGGCAGTTCTTC.

The CDR3 loop is CASSMSGQGNSPLHF. In nucleotides, the CDR3 is TGTGCCAGTAGTATGTCGGGACAGGGGAATTCACCCCTCCACTTT. The rearrangement uses TRBV19 and TRBJ1-6, with 10 bases that match TRBD1. The V gene's germline CDR1 is LNHDA and CDR2 SQIVND (reference sequence). The CDR3 contains 15 residues. V dropped 3 bases and J dropped 7; count of bases not matched to a gene: 3.

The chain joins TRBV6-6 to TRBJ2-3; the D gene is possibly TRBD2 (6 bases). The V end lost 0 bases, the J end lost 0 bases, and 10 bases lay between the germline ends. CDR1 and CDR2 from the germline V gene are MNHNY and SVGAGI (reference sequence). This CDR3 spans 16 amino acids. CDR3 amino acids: CASSYSGRGSTDTQYF. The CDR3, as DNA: TGTGCCAGCAGTTACTCCGGGCGGGGTAGCACAGATACGCAGTATTTT.

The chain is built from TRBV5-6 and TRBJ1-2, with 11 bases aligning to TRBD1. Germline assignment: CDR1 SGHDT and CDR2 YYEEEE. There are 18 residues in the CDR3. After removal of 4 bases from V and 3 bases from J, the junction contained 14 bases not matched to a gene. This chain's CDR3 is CASSPRGTGGSRDYGYTF. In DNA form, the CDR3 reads TGTGCCAGCAGCCCTAGGGGGACAGGGGGATCCAGGGACTATGGCTACACCTTC.

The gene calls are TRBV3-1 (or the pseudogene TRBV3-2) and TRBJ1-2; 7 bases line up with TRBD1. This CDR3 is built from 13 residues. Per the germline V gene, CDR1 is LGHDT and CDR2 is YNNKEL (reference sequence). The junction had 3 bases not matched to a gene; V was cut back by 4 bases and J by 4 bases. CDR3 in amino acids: CASSRTGFYGYTF. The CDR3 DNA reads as TGTGCCAGCAGCCGGACAGGATTCTATGGCTACACCTTC.

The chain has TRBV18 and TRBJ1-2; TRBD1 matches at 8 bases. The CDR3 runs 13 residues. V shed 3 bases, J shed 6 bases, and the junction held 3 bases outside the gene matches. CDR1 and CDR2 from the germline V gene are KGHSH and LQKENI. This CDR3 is CASSPNRGNGYTF. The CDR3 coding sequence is TGTGCCAGCTCACCGAACAGGGGGAATGGCTACACCTTC.

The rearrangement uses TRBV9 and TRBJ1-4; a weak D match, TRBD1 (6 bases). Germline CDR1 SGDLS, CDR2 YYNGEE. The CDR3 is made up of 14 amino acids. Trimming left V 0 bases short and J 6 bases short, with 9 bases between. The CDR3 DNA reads TGTGCCAGCAGCGTAGGGCAGGGGTATGAAAAACTGTTTTTT. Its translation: CASSVGQGYEKLFF.

The CDR3 nucleotides are TGTGCCAGCAGCTTTGGGAGGGATTTGAACACTGAAGCTTTCTTT. Its protein is CASSFGRDLNTEAFF. The chain recombines TRBV5-4 with TRBJ1-1, with D hard to call. Trimming pared 2 bases from V and 0 bases from J, leaving 11 bases between. CDR1 and CDR2 (germline): SGHNT, YYREEE (reference sequence). There are 15 residues in the CDR3.

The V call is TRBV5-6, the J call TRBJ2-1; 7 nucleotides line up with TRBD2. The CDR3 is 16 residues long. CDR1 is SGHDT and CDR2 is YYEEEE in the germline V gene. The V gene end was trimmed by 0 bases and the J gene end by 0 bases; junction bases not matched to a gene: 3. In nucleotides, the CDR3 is TGTGCCAGCAGCTTGGTTCGGGGGGACTCCTACAATGAGCAGTTCTTC. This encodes CASSLVRGDSYNEQFF. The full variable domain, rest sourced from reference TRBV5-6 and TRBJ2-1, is DAGVTQSPTHLIKTRGQQVTLRCSPKSGHDTVSWYQQALGQGPQFIFQYYEEEERQRGNFPDRFSGHQFPNYSSELNVNALLLGDSALYLCASSLVRGDSYNEQFFGPGTRLTVL.

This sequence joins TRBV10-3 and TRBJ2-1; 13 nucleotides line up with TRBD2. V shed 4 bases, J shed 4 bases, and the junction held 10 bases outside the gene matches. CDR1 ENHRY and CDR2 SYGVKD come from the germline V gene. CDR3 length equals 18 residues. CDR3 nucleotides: TGTGCCATCAGTGCGTGGACTAGCGGGGGTGTCGGGTACAATGAGCAGTTCTTC. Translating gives CAISAWTSGGVGYNEQFF.

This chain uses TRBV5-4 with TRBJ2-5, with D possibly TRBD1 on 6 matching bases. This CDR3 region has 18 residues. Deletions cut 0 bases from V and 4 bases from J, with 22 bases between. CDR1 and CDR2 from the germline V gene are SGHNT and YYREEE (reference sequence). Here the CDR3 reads CASSLGERAGRGGETQYF. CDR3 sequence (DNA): TGTGCCAGCAGCTTGGGGGAACGGGCAGGCAGGGGCGGAGAGACCCAGTACTTC. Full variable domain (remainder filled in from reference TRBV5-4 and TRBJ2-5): ETGVTQSPTHLIKTRGQQVTLRCSSQSGHNTVSWYQQALGQGPQFIFQYYREEENGRGNFPPRFSGLQFPNYSSELNVNALELDDSALYLCASSLGERAGRGGETQYFGPGTRLLVL.

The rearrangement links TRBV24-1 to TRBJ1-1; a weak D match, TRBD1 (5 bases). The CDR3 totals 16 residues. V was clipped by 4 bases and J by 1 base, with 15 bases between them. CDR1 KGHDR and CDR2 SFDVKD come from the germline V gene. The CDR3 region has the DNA TGTGCCACCAGTGACCCCGGACGCGGGGCGAACACTGAAGCTTTCTTT. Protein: CATSDPGRGANTEAFF.

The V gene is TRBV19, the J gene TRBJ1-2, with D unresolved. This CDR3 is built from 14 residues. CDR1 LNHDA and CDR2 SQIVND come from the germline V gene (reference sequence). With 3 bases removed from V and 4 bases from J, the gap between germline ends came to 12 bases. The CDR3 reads CASSILAAVYGYTF. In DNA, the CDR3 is TGTGCCAGTAGTATCTTGGCGGCAGTCTATGGCTACACCTTC.

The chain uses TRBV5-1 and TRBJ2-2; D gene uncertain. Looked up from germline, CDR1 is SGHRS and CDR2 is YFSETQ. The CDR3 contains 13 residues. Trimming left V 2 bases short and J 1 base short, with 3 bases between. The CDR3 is CASSFGNTGELFF. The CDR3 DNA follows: TGCGCCAGCAGCTTCGGGAACACCGGGGAGCTGTTTTTT.